What follows describes a single T cell receptor (beta chain). The target antigen is unknown. The sample comes from a study of breast tumors, draining lymph nodes, adjacent tissues. V gave up 5 bases and J gave up 3 bases; unmatched junction bases: 5. This CDR3 comprises 14 residues. Germline CDR1 reads SGHRS; CDR2 reads YFSETQ. MiXCR was run by TCRdb on the multiplex PCR reads, yielding one entry per CDR3 protein. The sample has roughly 16,000 distinct CDR3 sequences, around 50% seen once; the top ten hold around a sixth. Study-wide results and limits: Compared with lymph nodes, tumors were less diverse; compared with nontumor tissue, more. Compared with basal-like, luminal-like tumors shared significantly more repertoire with nontumor tissue.

The TCR originated in a female donor with breast cancer. Some clones in this sample may be carry-over from other donors' samples. The V gene is TRBV5-1, the J gene TRBJ2-5, with 9 bases fitting TRBD1. The sample taken for sequencing was tumor-adjacent breast tissue. The CDR3 protein is CASSWGQGKETQYF. DNA of the CDR3: TGCGCCAGCAGTTGGGGACAGGGTAAAGAGACCCAGTACTTC.